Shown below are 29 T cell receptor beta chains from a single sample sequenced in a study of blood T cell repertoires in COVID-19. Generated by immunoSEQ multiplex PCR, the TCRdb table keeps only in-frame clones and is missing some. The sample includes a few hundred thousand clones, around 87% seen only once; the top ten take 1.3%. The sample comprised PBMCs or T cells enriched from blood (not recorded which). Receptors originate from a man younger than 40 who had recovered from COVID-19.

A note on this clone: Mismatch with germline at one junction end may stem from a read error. The CDR3 region is CASSPGQAPEAFF. CDR3 DNA: TGTGCCAGCAGCCCCGGACAGGCCCCTGAGGCTTTCTTT. This chain joins TRBV28 and TRBJ1-1; 7 nucleotides line up with TRBD1. Germline V gene sequence: CDR1 MDHEN, CDR2 SYDVKM. The CDR3 is made up of 13 amino acids.

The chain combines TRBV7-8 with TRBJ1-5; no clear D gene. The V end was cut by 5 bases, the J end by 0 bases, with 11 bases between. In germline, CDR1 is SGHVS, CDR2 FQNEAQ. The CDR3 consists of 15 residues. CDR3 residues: CASSPLGGSNQPQHF. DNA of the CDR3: TGTGCCAGCAGCCCGCTAGGTGGTAGCAATCAGCCCCAGCATTTT.

The CDR3 DNA reads TGTGCCAGCAGCTTAGCGCGGGCGGGCTCCTACGAGCAGTACTTC. As protein: CASSLARAGSYEQYF. This chain connects TRBV7-9 to TRBJ2-7, with D possibly being TRBD2 (5 bases). CDR1 and CDR2 from the germline V gene are SEHNR and FQNEAQ (reference sequence). Trimming took off 0 bases at V and 0 bases at J, with 9 bases between the two ends. The CDR3 extends over 15 amino acids.

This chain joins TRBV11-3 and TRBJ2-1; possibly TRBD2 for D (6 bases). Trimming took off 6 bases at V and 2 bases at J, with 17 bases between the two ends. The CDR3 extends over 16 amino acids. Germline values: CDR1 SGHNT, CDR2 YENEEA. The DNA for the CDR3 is TGTGCCAGCAGTCTCTCGCGGGGAGCCACCTACAATGAGCAGTTCTTC. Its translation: CASSLSRGATYNEQFF.

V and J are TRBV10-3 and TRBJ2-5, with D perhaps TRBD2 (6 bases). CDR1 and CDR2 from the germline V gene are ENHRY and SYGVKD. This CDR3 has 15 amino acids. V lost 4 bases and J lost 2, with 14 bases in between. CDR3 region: CAISGRGGAQETQYF. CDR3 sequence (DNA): TGTGCCATCAGTGGGAGGGGCGGGGCGCAAGAGACCCAGTACTTC.

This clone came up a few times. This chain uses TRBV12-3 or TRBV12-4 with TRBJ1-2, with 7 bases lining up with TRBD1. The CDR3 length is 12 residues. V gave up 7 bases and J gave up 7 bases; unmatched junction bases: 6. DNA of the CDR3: TGTGCCAGCACTGACAGGGTCCGTGGCTACACCTTC. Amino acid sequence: CASTDRVRGYTF.

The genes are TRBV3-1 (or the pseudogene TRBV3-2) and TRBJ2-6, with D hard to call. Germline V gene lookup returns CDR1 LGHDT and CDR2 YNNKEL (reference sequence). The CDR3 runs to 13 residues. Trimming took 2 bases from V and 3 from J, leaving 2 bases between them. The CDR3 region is CASSQLGANVLTF. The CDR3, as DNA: TGTGCCAGCAGCCAACTTGGGGCCAACGTCCTGACTTTC.

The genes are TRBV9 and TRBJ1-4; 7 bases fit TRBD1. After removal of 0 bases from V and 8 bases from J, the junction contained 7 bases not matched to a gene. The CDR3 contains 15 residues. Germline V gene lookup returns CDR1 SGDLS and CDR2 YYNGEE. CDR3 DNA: TGTGCCAGCAGCGTAGCAAGACAGGGCGGCGAAAAACTGTTTTTT. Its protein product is CASSVARQGGEKLFF.

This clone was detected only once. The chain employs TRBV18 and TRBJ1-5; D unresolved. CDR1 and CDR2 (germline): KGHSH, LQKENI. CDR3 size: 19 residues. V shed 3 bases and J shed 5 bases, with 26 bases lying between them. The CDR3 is CASSPSPLAVRGDDQPQHF. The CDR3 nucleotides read TGTGCCAGCTCACCGAGCCCCCTGGCGGTCCGGGGTGACGATCAGCCCCAGCATTTT.

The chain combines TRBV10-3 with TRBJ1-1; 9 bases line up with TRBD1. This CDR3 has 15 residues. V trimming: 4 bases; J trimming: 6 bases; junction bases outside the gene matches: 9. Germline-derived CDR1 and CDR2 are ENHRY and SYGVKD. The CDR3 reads CAISVSGQGFSEAFF. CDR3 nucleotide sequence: TGTGCCATCAGTGTGTCGGGACAGGGTTTCTCTGAAGCTTTCTTT.

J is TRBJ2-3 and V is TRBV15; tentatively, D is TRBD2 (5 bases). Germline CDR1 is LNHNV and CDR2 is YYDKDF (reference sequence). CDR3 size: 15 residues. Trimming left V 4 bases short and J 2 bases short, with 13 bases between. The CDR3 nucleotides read TGTGCCACCAGCAACCTAGCCCACACCACAGATACGCAGTATTTT. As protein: CATSNLAHTTDTQYF.

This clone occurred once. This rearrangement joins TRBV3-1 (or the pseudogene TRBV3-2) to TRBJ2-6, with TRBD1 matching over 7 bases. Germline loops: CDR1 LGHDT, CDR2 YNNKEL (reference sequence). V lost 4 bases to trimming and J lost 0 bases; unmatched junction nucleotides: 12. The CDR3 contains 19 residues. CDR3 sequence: CASSPAGTVLASGANVLTF. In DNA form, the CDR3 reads TGTGCCAGCAGCCCCGCCGGGACAGTCCTTGCCTCTGGGGCCAACGTCCTGACTTTC.

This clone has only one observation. In nucleotides, the CDR3 is TGTGCCAGCTCACCACTCGGGGCAGGGGCGTATAATTCACCCCTCCACTTT. Residues: CASSPLGAGAYNSPLHF. The J gene is TRBJ1-6, the V gene TRBV18; TRBD1 is a possible D gene (6 bases). Germline CDR1 reads KGHSH; CDR2 reads LQKENI. V was cut by 1 base and J by 4 bases, with 14 bases left in between. The CDR3 extends over 17 amino acids. Drawing the rest from reference TRBV18 and TRBJ1-6, the complete variable domain is NAGVMQNPRHLVRRRGQEARLRCSPMKGHSHVYWYRQLPEEGLKFMVYLQKENIIDESGMPKERFSAEFPKEGPSILRIQQVVRGDSAAYFCASSPLGAGAYNSPLHFGNGTRLTVT.

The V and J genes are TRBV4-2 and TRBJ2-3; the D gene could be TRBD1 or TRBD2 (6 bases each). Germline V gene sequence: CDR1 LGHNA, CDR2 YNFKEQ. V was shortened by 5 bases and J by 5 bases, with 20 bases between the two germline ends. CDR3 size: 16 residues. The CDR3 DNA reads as TGTGCCAGCAGCAAAGGGGGTATTCAGGGAGGAGATACGCAGTATTTT. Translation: CASSKGGIQGGDTQYF.

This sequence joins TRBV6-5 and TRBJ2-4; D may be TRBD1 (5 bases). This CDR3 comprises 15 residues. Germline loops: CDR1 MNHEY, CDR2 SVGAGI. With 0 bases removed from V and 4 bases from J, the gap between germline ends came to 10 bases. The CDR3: CASSYSIGVKNIQYF. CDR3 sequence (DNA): TGTGCCAGCAGTTACTCGATAGGGGTGAAAAACATTCAGTACTTC.

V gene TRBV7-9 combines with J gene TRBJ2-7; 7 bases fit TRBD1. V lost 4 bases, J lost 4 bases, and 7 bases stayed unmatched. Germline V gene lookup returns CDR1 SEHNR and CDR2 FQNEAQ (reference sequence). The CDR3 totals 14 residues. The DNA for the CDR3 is TGTGCCAGCAGCTCCACAGGGGTTGGGTACGAGCAGTACTTC. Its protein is CASSSTGVGYEQYF.

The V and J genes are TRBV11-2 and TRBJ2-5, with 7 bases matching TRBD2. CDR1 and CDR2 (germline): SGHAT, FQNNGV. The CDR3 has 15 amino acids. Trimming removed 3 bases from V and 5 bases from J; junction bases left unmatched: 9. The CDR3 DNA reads TGTGCCAGCAGCTTCCAAGCTCTGGGGGGGGAGACCCAGTACTTC. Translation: CASSFQALGGETQYF.

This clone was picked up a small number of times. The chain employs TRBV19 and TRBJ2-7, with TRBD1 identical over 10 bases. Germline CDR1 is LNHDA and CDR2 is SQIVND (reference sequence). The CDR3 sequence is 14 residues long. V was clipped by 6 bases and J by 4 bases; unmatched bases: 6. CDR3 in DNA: TGTGCCAGTAGGGAGGGACAGGGGATTTACGAGCAGTACTTC. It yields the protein CASREGQGIYEQYF.

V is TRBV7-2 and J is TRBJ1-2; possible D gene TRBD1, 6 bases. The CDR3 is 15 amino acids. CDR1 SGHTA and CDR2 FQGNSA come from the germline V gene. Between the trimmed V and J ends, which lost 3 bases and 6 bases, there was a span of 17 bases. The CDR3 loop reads CASSFRGRVRDGYTF. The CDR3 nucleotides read TGTGCCAGCAGCTTTAGGGGGAGGGTCCGAGATGGCTACACCTTC.

The CDR3 here is CASSLAGGGRGETQYF. The CDR3 DNA sequence: TGTGCCAGCAGCTTAGCAGGCGGGGGTAGAGGGGAGACCCAGTACTTC. The chain has TRBV7-8 and TRBJ2-5, with 7 bases aligning to TRBD2. V was clipped by 0 bases and J by 5 bases; unmatched bases: 9. Per germline, CDR1 SGHVS and CDR2 FQNEAQ. The CDR3 loop spans 16 amino acids.

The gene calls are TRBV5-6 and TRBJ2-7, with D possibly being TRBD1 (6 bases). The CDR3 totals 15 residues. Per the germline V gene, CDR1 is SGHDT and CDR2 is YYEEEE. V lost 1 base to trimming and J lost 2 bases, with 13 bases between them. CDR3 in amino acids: CASSLPAGVTYEQYF. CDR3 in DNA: TGTGCCAGCAGCTTGCCGGCAGGGGTTACCTACGAGCAGTACTTC.

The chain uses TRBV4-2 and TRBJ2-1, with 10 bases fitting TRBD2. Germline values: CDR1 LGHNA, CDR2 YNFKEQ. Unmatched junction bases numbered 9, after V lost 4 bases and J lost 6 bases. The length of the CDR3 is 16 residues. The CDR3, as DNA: TGTGCCAGCAGCCCCCTTCTAGCGGGGGCCCGCAATGAGCAGTTCTTC. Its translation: CASSPLLAGARNEQFF.

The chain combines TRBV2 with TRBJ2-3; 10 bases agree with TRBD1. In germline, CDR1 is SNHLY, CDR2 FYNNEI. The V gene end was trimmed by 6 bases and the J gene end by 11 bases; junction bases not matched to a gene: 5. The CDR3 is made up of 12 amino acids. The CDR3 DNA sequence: TGTGCCAGCAGGGAGGACAGGGGGAAGCAGTATTTT. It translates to CASREDRGKQYF.

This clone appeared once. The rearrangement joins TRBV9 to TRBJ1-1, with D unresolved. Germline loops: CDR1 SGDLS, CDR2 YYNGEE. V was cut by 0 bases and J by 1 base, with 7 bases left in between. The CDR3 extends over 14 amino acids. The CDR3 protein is CASSVVSGNTEAFF. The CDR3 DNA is TGTGCCAGCAGCGTAGTGTCAGGGAACACTGAAGCTTTCTTT.

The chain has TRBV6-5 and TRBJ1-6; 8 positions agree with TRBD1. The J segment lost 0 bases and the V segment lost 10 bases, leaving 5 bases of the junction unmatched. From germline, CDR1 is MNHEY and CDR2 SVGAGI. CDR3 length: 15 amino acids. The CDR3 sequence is CATSTGVSYNSPLHF. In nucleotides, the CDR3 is TGTGCCACTTCGACAGGGGTCTCCTATAATTCACCCCTCCACTTT.

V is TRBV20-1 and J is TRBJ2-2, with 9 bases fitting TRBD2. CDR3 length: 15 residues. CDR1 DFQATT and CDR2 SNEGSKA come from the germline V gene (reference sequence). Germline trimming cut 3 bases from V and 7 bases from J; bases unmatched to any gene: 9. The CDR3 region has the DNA TGCAGTGCTAGTCAGAGCGGGGGGCATAACGGGGAGCTGTTTTTT. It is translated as CSASQSGGHNGELFF.

In DNA form, the CDR3 reads TGTGCCAGCTCACCCGGGACAGGGACAGGTGAAGCTTTCTTT. Residues: CASSPGTGTGEAFF. This rearrangement joins TRBV18 to TRBJ1-1, with 9 bases aligning to TRBD1. Germline CDR1 and CDR2: KGHSH and LQKENI. J lost 7 bases, V lost 3 bases, and 6 bases had no gene match. This CDR3 is built from 14 residues.

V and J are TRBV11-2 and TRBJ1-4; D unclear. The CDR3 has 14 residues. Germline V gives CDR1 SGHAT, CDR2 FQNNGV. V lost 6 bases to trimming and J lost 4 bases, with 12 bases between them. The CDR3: CASRSGTVNEKLFF. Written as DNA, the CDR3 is TGTGCCAGCAGGTCAGGTACAGTTAATGAAAAACTGTTTTTT.

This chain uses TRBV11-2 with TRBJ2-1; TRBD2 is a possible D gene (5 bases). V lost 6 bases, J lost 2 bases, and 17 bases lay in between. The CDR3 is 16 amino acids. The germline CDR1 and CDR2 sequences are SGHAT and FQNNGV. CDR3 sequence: CASRFAGRATYNEQFF. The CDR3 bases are TGTGCCAGCAGGTTCGCGGGCCGGGCCACCTACAATGAGCAGTTCTTC.